This TCR beta chain was recorded in a study of molecular identifiers for immune sequencing clone quantification. Overall study findings and caveats: A single cell's spiked Jurkat TCR RNA was reportedly detectable among under 1.1 million naive cells.

As previously described, bulk TCR libraries were made using listed TCR primers. TCRdb ran MiXCR on the PCR reads and lists one entry per CDR3 protein. The data contain under 600,000 distinct CDR3 sequences, about 22% of them seen just once; the ten biggest clones take up about 0.84%. This clonotype was observed at least ten times. Its antigen is unknown. Sorted cell numbers of about 17,000 to 1,100,000, with 10%, 30% or 50% RNA, served as input for naive CD8 libraries. The sorting of naive CD8 T cells used the CD8+CD4-CCR7+CD45RA+ phenotype. The germline V gene has CDR1 DFQATT and CDR2 SNEGSKA (reference sequence). V shed 6 bases, J shed 3 bases, and the junction held 4 bases outside the gene matches. The CDR3 contains 13 residues.

The sample consisted of naive CD8+ T cells from blood, with Jurkat cell RNA spiked in. The sample's subset: FACS-sorted CD8+CD4-CCR7+CD45RA+ naive T cells. The rearrangement joins TRBV20-1 to TRBJ2-1; TRBD2 aligns across 8 bases. The TCR comes from a human donor in good health. Some libraries in this study had Jurkat cell RNA spiked in. Written as DNA, the CDR3 is TGCAGTGCGAGACTAGCGATCTACAATGAGCAGTTCTTC. Translating it yields CSARLAIYNEQFF.